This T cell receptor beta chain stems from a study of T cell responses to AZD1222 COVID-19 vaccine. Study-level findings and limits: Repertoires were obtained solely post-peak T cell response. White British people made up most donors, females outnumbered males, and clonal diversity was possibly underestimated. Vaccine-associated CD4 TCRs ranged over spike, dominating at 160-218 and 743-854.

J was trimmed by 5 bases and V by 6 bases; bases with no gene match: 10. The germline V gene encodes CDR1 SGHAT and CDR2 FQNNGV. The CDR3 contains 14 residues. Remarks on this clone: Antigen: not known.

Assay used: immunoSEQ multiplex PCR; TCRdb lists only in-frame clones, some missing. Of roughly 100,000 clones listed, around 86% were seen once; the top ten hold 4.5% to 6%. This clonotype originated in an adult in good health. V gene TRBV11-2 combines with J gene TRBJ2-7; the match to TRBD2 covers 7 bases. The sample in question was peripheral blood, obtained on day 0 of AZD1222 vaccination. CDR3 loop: CASRDVGGNDEQYF. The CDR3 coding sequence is TGTGCCAGCAGGGACGTGGGGGGGAACGACGAGCAGTACTTC. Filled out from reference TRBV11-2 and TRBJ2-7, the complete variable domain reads EAGVAQSPRYKIIEKRQSVAFWCNPISGHATLYWYQQILGQGPKLLIQFQNNGVVDDSQLPKDRFSAERLKGVDSTLKIQPAKLEDSAVYLCASRDVGGNDEQYFGPGTRLTVT.